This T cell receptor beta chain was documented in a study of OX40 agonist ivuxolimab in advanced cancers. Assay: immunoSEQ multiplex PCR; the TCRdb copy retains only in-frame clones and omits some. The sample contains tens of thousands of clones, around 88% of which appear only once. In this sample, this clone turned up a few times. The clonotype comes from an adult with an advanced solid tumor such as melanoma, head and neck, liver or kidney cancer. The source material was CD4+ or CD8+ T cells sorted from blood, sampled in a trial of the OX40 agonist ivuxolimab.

In DNA form, the CDR3 reads TGTGCCAGCAGCTTAACCGGGGTTGGAGATACGCAGTATTTT. Its protein product is CASSLTGVGDTQYF. V gene TRBV7-3 combines with J gene TRBJ2-3; D may be TRBD2 (5 bases). CDR3 length equals 14 residues. Trimming removed 0 bases at V and 5 bases at J, with 9 bases between. The germline V gene encodes CDR1 SGHTA and CDR2 FQGTGA.